This entry describes one T cell receptor beta chain. Its recognized antigen is unknown. Base qualities were left out, and no much larger clone turns up one base away. The collaborating institutions used their own protocols to collect whole blood in K2EDTA tubes. For TCRbeta analysis, collaborator samples were shipped as frozen whole blood, as isolated PBMCs, or as DNA extracted from either sample type. This entry is derived from a study of blood T cell repertoires in COVID-19 (dated by TCRdb to between 2020 and 2021). General notes on the study: The collaborator samples originated in the United States, Italy and Spain and spanned the acute and convalescent phases of COVID-19. The dataset comprised deeply sampled blood TCRbeta repertoires from subjects exposed to, actively infected with, or recovered from COVID-19. Nearly every sample came with metadata listing a de-identified subject ID, COVID-19 status, age in years and sex. A freely available public database, intended as a resource for researchers studying the immune response to SARS-CoV-2, is where the repertoires were released. The samples were drawn from the first 160 participants of the ongoing ImmuneRACE study and from 1,200 or so subjects provided by 6 global collaborators. The prospective study material was composed of cDNA or gDNA derived from T cells, B-cell-depleted T cells, or PBMCs. Where available, HLA class I and class II types were taken from metadata supplied by the sample provider and were not determined by assay-based typing.

From the cysteine through the phenylalanine, the CDR3 covers 17 amino acids. Only CDR3 DNA remains: 51 bases, in frame from the first base. V trim: 5 bases; J trim: 4 bases; unmatched bases: 10. The germline V gene yields SGHTA for CDR1 and FQGNSA for CDR2. Overall study outcomes, separate from this receptor: The quantity of clinical and demographic metadata differed by source and by participant and was supplied without curation.

TCRbeta CDR3 regions were amplified from genomic DNA by means of the immunoSEQ Assay, a bias-controlled multiplex PCR. In the original analysis: The number of nucleated cells in each sample was estimated by amplification of reference gene primers within the assay. Sequence reads were collapsed and filtered to measure the absolute abundance of every unique TCRbeta CDR3 rearrangement. For each sample, productive Simpson clonality was calculated as the square root of Simpson's diversity index over productive rearrangements. Entries here come from immuneACCESS through TCRdb and include only in-frame sequences with V and J called. Some clones fail to appear in such tables; in the studies checked, an unresolved V gene covers under half of the shortfall, and the cause of the remainder is unknown. V, J and clone size were drawn from that table, and D and trimming were deduced from the DNA. The sample table records around 130,000 clones; roughly 82% of these occur just once. About 12% of the sample goes to the ten largest clones.

The clonotype was recovered from a human donor in a cohort sampled during active COVID-19. This receptor chain uses TRBV7-2 and TRBJ2-1, with 11 junctional bases fitting TRBD2. The sample consisted of peripheral blood. The base sequence is TGTGCCAGCAGCGCGCGTAGCGGGGGGGCCCTATACAATGAGCAGTTCTTC. Translation gives CASSARSGGALYNEQFF.